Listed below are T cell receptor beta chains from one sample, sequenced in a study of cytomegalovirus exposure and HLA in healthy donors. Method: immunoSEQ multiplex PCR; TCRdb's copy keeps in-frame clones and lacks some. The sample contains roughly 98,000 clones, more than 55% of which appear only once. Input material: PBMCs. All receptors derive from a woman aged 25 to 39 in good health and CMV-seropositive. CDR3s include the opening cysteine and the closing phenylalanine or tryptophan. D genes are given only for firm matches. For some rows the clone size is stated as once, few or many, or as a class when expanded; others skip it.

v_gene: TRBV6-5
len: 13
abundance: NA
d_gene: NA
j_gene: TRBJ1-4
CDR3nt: TGTGCCGCCAGGGACACCGGAGGTGGAAAACTGTTTTTT
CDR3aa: CAARDTGGGKLFF

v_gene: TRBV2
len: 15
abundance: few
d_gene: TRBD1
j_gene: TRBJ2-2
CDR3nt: TGTGCCAGCAGCCCACTTCTGACAGGGTCCGGGGAGCTGTTTTTT
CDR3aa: CASSPLLTGSGELFF

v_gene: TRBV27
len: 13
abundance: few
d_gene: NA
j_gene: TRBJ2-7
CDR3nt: TGTGCCAGCAGTCCCAGGGTGGGGGGCGAGCAGTACTTC
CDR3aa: CASSPRVGGEQYF

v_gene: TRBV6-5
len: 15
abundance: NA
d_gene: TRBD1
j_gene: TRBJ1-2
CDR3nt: TGTGCCAGCAGCAGCCAGGGACAGGGGGAGAGTGGCTACACCTTC
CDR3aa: CASSSQGQGESGYTF

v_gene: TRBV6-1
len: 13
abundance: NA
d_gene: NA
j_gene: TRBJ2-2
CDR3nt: TGTGCCAGCAGGGACAGGAACACCGGGGAGCTGTTTTTT
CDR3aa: CASRDRNTGELFF

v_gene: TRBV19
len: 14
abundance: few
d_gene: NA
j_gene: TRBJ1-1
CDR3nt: TGTGCCAGTAGTATGAACAGGGTCGGCACTGAAGCTTTCTTT
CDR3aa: CASSMNRVGTEAFF

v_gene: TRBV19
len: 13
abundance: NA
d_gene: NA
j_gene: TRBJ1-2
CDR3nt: TGTGCCACTCTAATCCCAACCGGCTATGGCTACACCTTC
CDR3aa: CATLIPTGYGYTF

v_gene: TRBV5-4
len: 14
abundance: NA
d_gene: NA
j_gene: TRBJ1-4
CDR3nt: TGTGCCAGCAGCTTGGGACGGTCGGGTGGAAAACTGTTTTTT
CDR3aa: CASSLGRSGGKLFF

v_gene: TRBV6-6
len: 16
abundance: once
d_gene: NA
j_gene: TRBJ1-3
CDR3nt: NA
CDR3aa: CASSSSTGSSENTIYF

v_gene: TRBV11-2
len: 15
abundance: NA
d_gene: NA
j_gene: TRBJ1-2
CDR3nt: TGTGCCAGCAGCTTAAGGGAGAGCTCTAACTATGGCTACACCTTC
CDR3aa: CASSLRESSNYGYTF

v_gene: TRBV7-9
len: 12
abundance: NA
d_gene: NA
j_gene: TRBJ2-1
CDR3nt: TGTGCCAGCAGCTCGATCGGGTTCGTGCAGTTCTTC
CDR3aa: CASSSIGFVQFF

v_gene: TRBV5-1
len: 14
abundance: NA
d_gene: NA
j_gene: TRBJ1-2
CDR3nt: TGCGCCAGCAGCTTGCCAGGGAATGTTTATGGCTACACCTTC
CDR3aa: CASSLPGNVYGYTF

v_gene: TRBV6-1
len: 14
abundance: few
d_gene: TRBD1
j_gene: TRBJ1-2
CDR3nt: TGTGCCAGCAGTGAAACACAGGGGGCGGTCGGCTACACCTTC
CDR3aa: CASSETQGAVGYTF

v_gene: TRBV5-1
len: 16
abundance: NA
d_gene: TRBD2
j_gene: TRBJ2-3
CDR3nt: TGCGCCAGCAGCTTCGGGCCTAGCGGAGCCACAGATACGCAGTATTTT
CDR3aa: CASSFGPSGATDTQYF

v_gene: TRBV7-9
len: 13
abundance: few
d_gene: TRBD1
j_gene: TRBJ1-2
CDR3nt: TGTGCCAGCACCAATTCAGGGGGTTCTGGCTACACCTTC
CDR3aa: CASTNSGGSGYTF

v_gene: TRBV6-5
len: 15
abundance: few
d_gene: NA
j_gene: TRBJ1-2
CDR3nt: TGTGCCAGCAGTTACTCGGGGAGGGCTAACTATGGCTACACCTTC
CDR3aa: CASSYSGRANYGYTF

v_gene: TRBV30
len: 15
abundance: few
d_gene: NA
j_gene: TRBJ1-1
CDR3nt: TGTGCCTGGAGTAGTCTGAACAGGCTAAACACTGAAGCTTTCTTT
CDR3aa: CAWSSLNRLNTEAFF

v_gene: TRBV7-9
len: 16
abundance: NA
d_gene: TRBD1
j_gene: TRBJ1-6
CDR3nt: TGTGCCAGCAGCTCGACTCCAGGGGGCTTTAATTCACCCCTCCACTTT
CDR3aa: CASSSTPGGFNSPLHF

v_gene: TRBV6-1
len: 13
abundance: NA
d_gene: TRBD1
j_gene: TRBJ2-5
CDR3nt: TGTGCCAGCGGACAGGGCTACCAAGAGACCCAGTACTTC
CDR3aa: CASGQGYQETQYF

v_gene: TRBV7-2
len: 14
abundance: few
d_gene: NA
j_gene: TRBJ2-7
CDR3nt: TGTGCCAGCATCCACGAGGGCGCATCGGGGGAGCAGTACTTC
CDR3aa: CASIHEGASGEQYF

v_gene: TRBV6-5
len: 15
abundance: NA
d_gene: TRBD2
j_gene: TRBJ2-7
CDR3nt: TGTGCCAGCAGTTACGGAGGTCTAGCGGGGCGCGAGCAGTACTTC
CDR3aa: CASSYGGLAGREQYF

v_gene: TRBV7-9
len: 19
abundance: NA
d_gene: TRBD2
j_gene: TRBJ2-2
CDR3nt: TGTGCCAGCAGTGTGCCGGGACTAGCGGGGAACCAGAACACCGGGGAGCTGTTTTTT
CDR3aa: CASSVPGLAGNQNTGELFF

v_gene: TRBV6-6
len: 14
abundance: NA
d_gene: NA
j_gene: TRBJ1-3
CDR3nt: TGTGCCAGTTCCGGGGATATCGCTGGAAACACCATATATTTT
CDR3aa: CASSGDIAGNTIYF

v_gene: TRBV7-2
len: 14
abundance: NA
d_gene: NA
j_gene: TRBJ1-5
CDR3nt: TGTGCCAGCAGCTGGGGAGGCCTAAATCAGCCCCAGCATTTT
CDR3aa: CASSWGGLNQPQHF

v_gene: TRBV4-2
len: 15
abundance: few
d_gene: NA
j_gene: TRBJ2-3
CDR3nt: TGTGCCAGCAGCCAGAAGCGGAGTGAGACAGATACGCAGTATTTT
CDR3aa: CASSQKRSETDTQYF

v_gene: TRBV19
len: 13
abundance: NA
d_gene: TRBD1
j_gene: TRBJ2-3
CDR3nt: TGTGCCAGCACCGGGACAGCTACAGATACGCAGTATTTT
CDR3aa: CASTGTATDTQYF

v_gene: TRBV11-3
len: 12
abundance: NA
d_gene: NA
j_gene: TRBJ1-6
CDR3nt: TGTGCCAGCAGCTCCCCTAGATCACCCCTCCACTTT
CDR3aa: CASSSPRSPLHF

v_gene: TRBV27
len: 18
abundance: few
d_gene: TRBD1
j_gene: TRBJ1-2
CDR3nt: TGTGCCAGCAGTTTCGGAGGACTTGGACAGGGGGCAGACTATGGCTACACCTTC
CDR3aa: CASSFGGLGQGADYGYTF

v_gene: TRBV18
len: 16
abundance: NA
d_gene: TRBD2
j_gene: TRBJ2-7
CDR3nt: TGTGCCAGCTCACCACCGGGACTAGCGGAATCCTACGAGCAGTACTTC
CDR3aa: CASSPPGLAESYEQYF

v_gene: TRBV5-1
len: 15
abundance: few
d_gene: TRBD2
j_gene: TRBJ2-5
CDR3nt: TGCGCCAGCAGCTTGGAGCGGGGGGCACTAGGGGCCCAGTACTTC
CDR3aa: CASSLERGALGAQYF

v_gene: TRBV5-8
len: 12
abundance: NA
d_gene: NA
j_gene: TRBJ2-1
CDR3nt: TGTGCCAGCAGCTTCCAATACGGTGAGCAGTTCTTC
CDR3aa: CASSFQYGEQFF

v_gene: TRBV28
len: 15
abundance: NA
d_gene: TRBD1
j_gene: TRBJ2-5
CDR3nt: TGTGCCAGCAGTAACCGGGACAGGGTAGAAGAGACCCAGTACTTC
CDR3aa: CASSNRDRVEETQYF

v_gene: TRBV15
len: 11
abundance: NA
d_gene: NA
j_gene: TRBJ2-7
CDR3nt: TGTGCCACTGGGCTCGGCTACGAGCAGTACTTC
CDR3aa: CATGLGYEQYF

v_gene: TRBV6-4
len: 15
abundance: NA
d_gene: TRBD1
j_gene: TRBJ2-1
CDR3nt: TGTGCCAGCAGTGTGGGTACAGGGGCGTACAATGAGCAGTTCTTC
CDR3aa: CASSVGTGAYNEQFF

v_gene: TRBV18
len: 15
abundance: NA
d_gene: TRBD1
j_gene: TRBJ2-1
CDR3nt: TGTGCCTGCGTGGGACAGGGAGCCTCCTACAATGAGCAGTTCTTC
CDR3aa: CACVGQGASYNEQFF

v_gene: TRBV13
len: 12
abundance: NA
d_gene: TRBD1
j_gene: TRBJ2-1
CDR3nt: TGTGCCAGCAGCCAACAGGGGGGTGAGCAGTTCTTC
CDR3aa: CASSQQGGEQFF

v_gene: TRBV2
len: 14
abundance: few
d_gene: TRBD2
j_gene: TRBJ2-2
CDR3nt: TGTGCCAGCACTGGCGGGGGGAACACCGGGGAGCTGTTTTTT
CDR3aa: CASTGGGNTGELFF